A selection of T cell receptor beta chains follows, all from one sample in a study of blood T cell repertoires in COVID-19. TCRdb's table, derived via immunoSEQ multiplex PCR, lists solely in-frame clones and lacks some. Among 150,000 to 200,000 clones listed, around 82% were seen once. Sequencing was done on a sample of peripheral blood. These receptors all stem from a middle-aged woman with COVID-19, enrolled during active disease. The CDR3 runs from the conserved cysteine through the conserved F or W. D genes are given only for firm matches. The size entry is marked missing in some rows and otherwise reads once, few, many or a size class.

D,size,J,V,CDR3,DNA
TRBD1,once,TRBJ1-1,TRBV28,CASSSPGGRDTEAFF,TGTGCCAGCAGTTCACCAGGGGGGCGGGACACTGAAGCTTTCTTT
TRBD1,once,TRBJ1-4,TRBV27,CASSLRPGTGTTTNEKLFF,TGTGCCAGCAGTTTACGGCCCGGGACAGGGACTACAACTAATGAAAAACTGTTTTTT
.,once,TRBJ2-3,TRBV4-2,CASSQDQLTDTQYF,TGTGCCAGCAGCCAAGATCAGTTGACAGATACGCAGTATTTT
.,.,TRBJ1-1,TRBV28,CASRPTVNTEAFF,TGTGCCAGCAGGCCTACAGTGAACACTGAAGCTTTCTTT
TRBD1,.,TRBJ2-5,TRBV27,CASSFKPDRGETQYF,TGTGCCAGCAGTTTTAAGCCGGACAGGGGAGAGACCCAGTACTTC
TRBD1,.,TRBJ2-2,TRBV11-2,CASSPTGGLGELFF,TGTGCCAGCAGCCCGACAGGGGGTCTTGGGGAGCTGTTTTTT
.,.,TRBJ1-1,TRBV3-1/TRBV3-2,CASSQDRGTEAFF,TGTGCCAGCAGCCAAGATCGAGGGACTGAAGCTTTCTTT
.,.,TRBJ1-2,TRBV6-6,CASTETGPYGYTF,TGTGCCAGCACTGAGACAGGTCCTTATGGCTACACCTTC
TRBD1,.,TRBJ2-5,TRBV6-5,CASRGQGVQETQYF,TGTGCCAGCAGGGGACAGGGGGTCCAAGAGACCCAGTACTTC
TRBD1,once,TRBJ1-1,TRBV5-1,CASSLAWTGVNTEAFF,TGCGCCAGCAGCTTGGCCTGGACAGGGGTGAACACTGAAGCTTTCTTT
TRBD1,.,TRBJ1-1,TRBV7-9,CASSPGQGGTEAFF,TGTGCCAGCAGCCCCGGACAGGGAGGAACTGAAGCTTTCTTT
TRBD1,few,TRBJ2-2,TRBV5-1,CASSPDRLNTGELFF,TGCGCCAGCAGCCCGGACAGGCTGAACACCGGGGAGCTGTTTTTT
.,.,TRBJ2-7,TRBV7-9,CASSLDKPYEQYF,TGTGCCAGCAGCTTGGACAAACCCTACGAGCAGTACTTC
TRBD2,.,TRBJ2-5,TRBV2,CASSEPAGGETQYF,TGTGCCAGCAGTGAACCAGCGGGGGGTGAGACCCAGTACTTC
TRBD1,.,TRBJ1-2,TRBV6-1,CASSEARDRGRGYTF,TGTGCCAGCAGTGAAGCCAGGGACAGGGGGCGAGGCTACACCTTC
TRBD2,few,TRBJ2-7,TRBV18,CASSQTGLAGVGEQYF,TGTGCCAGCTCACAAACAGGACTAGCGGGAGTGGGAGAGCAGTACTTC
.,.,TRBJ1-5,TRBV4-1,CASSEDRYSNQPQHF,TGCGCCAGCAGCGAAGACAGGTATAGCAATCAGCCCCAGCATTTT
.,once,TRBJ1-4,TRBV15,CATSRDLTGDNEKLFF,TGTGCCACCAGCAGAGATTTGACAGGCGATAATGAAAAACTGTTTTTT
TRBD1,few,TRBJ2-7,TRBV6-5,CASRLGQGEPYEQYF,TGTGCCAGCAGATTGGGACAGGGTGAACCCTACGAGCAGTACTTC
.,.,TRBJ1-1,TRBV7-6,CASSSRQNTEAFF,TGTGCCAGCAGCTCCCGACAGAACACTGAAGCTTTCTTT
.,.,TRBJ1-6,TRBV9,CASGQNNSPLHF,TGTGCCAGCGGGCAGAATAATTCACCCCTCCACTTT
TRBD2,.,TRBJ2-1,TRBV15,CATSRGGARGGFYPIGEQFF,TGTGCCACCAGCAGAGGAGGTGCGCGGGGGGGATTCTACCCCATCGGTGAGCAGTTCTTC
.,.,TRBJ2-3,TRBV4-2,CASSPRESSTDTQYF,TGTGCCAGCAGCCCGCGCGAGTCTAGCACAGATACGCAGTATTTT
.,.,TRBJ2-5,TRBV4-2,CASSQDPSLGTETQYF,TGTGCCAGCAGCCAAGATCCTAGCCTGGGTACAGAGACCCAGTACTTC
.,.,TRBJ2-1,TRBV19,CASSIGGATYNEQFF,TGTGCCAGTAGTATTGGGGGGGCTACCTACAATGAGCAGTTCTTC
TRBD1,once,TRBJ2-1,TRBV29-1,CSVGTGEGYEQFF,TGCAGCGTCGGGACAGGGGAGGGGTATGAGCAGTTCTTC
.,.,TRBJ1-2,TRBV6-5,CASTTNNYGYTF,TGTGCCAGCACTACCAATAACTATGGCTACACCTTC
.,.,TRBJ2-3,TRBV7-2,CASSWGGRATDTQYF,TGTGCCAGCAGCTGGGGGGGGCGGGCCACAGATACGCAGTATTTT
.,.,TRBJ2-1,TRBV12-3/TRBV12-4,CASNAALGEKQFF,TGTGCCAGCAACGCGGCCCTGGGAGAAAAGCAGTTCTTC
TRBD1,.,TRBJ2-5,TRBV11-2,CASSSTGQETQYF,TGTGCCAGCAGTTCGACAGGGCAAGAGACCCAGTACTTC
TRBD1,.,TRBJ2-7,TRBV18,CASSHMGQGDYEQYF,TGTGCCAGCTCACACATGGGACAGGGGGACTACGAGCAGTACTTC
TRBD1,.,TRBJ2-2,TRBV23-1,CASSQAGTGDVIEAGDPTGELFF,TGCGCCAGCAGTCAAGCCGGGACAGGGGATGTCATTGAGGCGGGAGACCCCACCGGGGAGCTGTTTTTT
.,.,TRBJ2-1,TRBV19,CASSMVASLTGTLHERFF,TGTGCCAGTAGTATGGTCGCCAGTCTAACAGGAACCTTACATGAAAGGTTCTTC
TRBD2,.,TRBJ2-2,TRBV27,CASTRFRGRENTGELFF,TGTGCCAGCACCCGCTTTCGCGGGAGGGAAAACACCGGGGAGCTGTTTTTT
.,.,TRBJ1-2,TRBV2,CASSAFPYFGGPTDYGYTF,TGTGCCAGCAGTGCCTTCCCTTATTTCGGGGGGCCCACGGACTATGGCTACACCTTC
.,few,TRBJ2-7,TRBV5-1,CASSLGDRDYYEQYF,TGCGCCAGCAGCTTGGGAGACAGAGATTACTACGAGCAGTACTTC
TRBD1,.,TRBJ2-7,TRBV18,CASSRQGYEQYF,TGTGCCAGCTCACGACAGGGTTACGAGCAGTACTTC
TRBD2,once,TRBJ2-1,TRBV19,CASTTAGDYNEQFF,TGTGCCAGTACGACAGCGGGAGACTACAATGAGCAGTTCTTC
TRBD1,.,TRBJ1-2,TRBV2,CASSEAPPADRAGGYTF,TGTGCCAGCAGTGAAGCACCACCCGCGGACAGGGCGGGAGGCTACACCTTC
.,few,TRBJ2-1,TRBV29-1,CSEASSRDNEQFF,TGCAGCGAAGCCTCTAGCCGGGACAATGAGCAGTTCTTC
TRBD2,once,TRBJ2-1,TRBV19,CASTRLAGGLEQFF,TGTGCCAGTACCAGACTAGCGGGAGGATTGGAGCAGTTCTTC
.,.,TRBJ2-2,TRBV9,CASSIRDVGTGELFF,TGTGCCAGCAGCATACGGGATGTAGGCACCGGGGAGCTGTTTTTT
TRBD1,.,TRBJ1-2,TRBV6-5,CASRAGTGPGYTF,TGTGCCAGCAGGGCCGGGACAGGGCCTGGCTACACCTTC
.,.,TRBJ1-3,TRBV6-5,CASSADRSSGNTIYF,TGTGCCAGCAGCGCGGACAGAAGCTCTGGAAACACCATATATTTT
TRBD2,.,TRBJ2-1,TRBV5-1,CASGTSGAYNEQFF,TGCGCCAGCGGCACTAGCGGGGCCTACAATGAGCAGTTCTTC
.,.,TRBJ1-6,TRBV28,CASRGGQGRGRPLHF,TGTGCCAGCAGGGGAGGGCAGGGGAGGGGGAGGCCCCTCCACTTT
.,.,TRBJ2-7,TRBV29-1,CSVGGTRYYEQYF,TGCAGCGTTGGCGGGACTCGATACTACGAGCAGTACTTC
TRBD1,.,TRBJ2-2,TRBV10-2,CASSGQGDTGELFF,TGCGCCAGCAGTGGACAGGGGGACACCGGGGAGCTGTTTTTT
.,once,TRBJ2-1,TRBV27,CASSSEGLSSYNEQFF,TGTGCCAGCAGCTCTGAAGGACTCAGCTCCTACAATGAGCAGTTCTTC
.,.,TRBJ2-1,TRBV7-9,CASSHSYNEQFF,TGTGCCAGCAGCCATAGCTACAATGAGCAGTTCTTC
.,once,TRBJ1-1,TRBV3-1/TRBV3-2,CASSQGGGSTEAFF,TGTGCCAGCAGCCAGGGGGGTGGAAGCACTGAAGCTTTCTTT
TRBD2,.,TRBJ2-2,TRBV5-8,CASSFRGTSGTGELFF,TGTGCCAGCAGCTTTCGCGGGACTAGCGGAACCGGGGAGCTGTTTTTT
TRBD1,few,TRBJ2-7,TRBV6-1,CASSERQGPYEQYF,TGTGCCAGCAGTGAGAGACAGGGCCCCTACGAGCAGTACTTC
TRBD1,.,TRBJ1-2,TRBV7-9,CASSLGQGVYGYTF,TGTGCCAGCAGCTTAGGACAGGGCGTATATGGCTACACCTTC
.,.,TRBJ1-3,TRBV19,CATSDRGTAGNTIYF,TGTGCCACTTCTGACCGCGGGACCGCCGGAAACACCATATATTTT
.,few,TRBJ1-1,TRBV2,CASSSYGNTEAFF,TGTGCCAGCAGTTCCTACGGGAACACTGAAGCTTTCTTT